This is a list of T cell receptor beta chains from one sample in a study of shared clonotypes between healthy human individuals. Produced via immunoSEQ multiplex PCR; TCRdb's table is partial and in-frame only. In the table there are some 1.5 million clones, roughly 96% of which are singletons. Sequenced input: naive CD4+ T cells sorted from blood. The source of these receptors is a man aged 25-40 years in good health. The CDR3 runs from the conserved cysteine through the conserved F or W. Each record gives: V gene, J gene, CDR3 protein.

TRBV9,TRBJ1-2,CASSVEQGAYGYTF
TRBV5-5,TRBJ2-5,CASSFPRGQETQYF
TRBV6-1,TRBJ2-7,CASRDRISYEQYF
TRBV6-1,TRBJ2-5,CASSGRDRVGTQYF
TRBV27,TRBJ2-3,CASSLFSSGSYTDTQYF
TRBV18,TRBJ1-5,CASSSDPSAQPQHF
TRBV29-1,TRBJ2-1,CSRGINNEQFF
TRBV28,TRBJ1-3,CASSLGRYPGNTIYF
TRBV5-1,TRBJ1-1,CASSRGASVTEAFF
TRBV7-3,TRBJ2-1,CASSLSWAGGGNEQFF
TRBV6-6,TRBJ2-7,CASSGQSYEQYF
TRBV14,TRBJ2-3,CASSLPTDTQYF
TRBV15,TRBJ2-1,CATSRGVKADNEQFF
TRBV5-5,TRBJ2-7,CASSSGRGDYEQYF
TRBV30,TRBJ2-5,CAWRARETQYF
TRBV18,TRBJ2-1,CASSPGLAGEGEQFF
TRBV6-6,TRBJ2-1,CASSTPRLATYNEQFF
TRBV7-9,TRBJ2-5,CASSFSPDRLAGVLETQYF
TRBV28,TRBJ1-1,CASSTTLKRIGGRAEAFF
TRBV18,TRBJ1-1,CASSPPKGNTEAFF
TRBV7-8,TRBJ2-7,CASSQRGQIGPYEQYF
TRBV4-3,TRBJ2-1,CASSPRDRRNEQFF
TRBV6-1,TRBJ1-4,CASSSPNEKLFF
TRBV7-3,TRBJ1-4,CASSADMGEKLFF
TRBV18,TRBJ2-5,CASSPPGLETQYF
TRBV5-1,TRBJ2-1,CASSVDRIGEQFF
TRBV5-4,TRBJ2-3,CASSLADGDTQYF
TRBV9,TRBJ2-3,CASSKSPVGFTDTQYF
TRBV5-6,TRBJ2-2,CASSLLGITTGELFF
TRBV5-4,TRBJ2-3,CASSLRAGVADTQYF
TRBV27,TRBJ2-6,CASRTRDGGSGANVLTF
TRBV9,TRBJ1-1,CASSVGHGNTEAFF
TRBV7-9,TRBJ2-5,CASSSTGLRETQYF
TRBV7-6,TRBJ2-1,CASSLGQGAYNEQFF
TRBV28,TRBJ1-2,CASSSEVYGYTF
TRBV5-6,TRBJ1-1,CASSLAGTGGVAFF
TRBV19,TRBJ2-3,CASSMIFQGRTDTQYF
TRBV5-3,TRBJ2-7,CARSSQGATSGQSAYEQYF
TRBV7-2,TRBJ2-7,CASSLAGSGDEQYF
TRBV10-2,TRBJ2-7,CASTPSGSAYEQYF
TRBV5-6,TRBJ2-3,CASSSPAQGADTQYF
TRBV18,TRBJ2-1,CASSPPSGYYNEQFF
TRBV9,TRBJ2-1,CASSGRGYNEQFF
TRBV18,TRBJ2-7,CASSPDPDRSVDEQYF
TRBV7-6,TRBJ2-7,CASSLRSRTSSYEQYF
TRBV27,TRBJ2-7,CASSLKLAGPEQYF
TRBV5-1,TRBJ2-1,CASSPGLAGLPSSYNEQFF
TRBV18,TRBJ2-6,CASSHSPSGANVLTF
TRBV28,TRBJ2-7,CASSLTLQGKPYF
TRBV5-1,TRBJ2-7,CASSLAGKSYEQYF